The 3 T cell receptor beta chains below were found in one sample sequenced in a study of shared clonotypes between healthy human individuals (TCRdb year 2020). Receptor amplification or capture employed the immunoSEQ multiplex PCR assay. TCRdb retrieved this table from immuneACCESS and kept in-frame rearrangements only. Not all clones are present; in checked studies, unresolved V genes account for under half, and no reason is known for the remainder. The sample includes roughly 1 million clones, with around three quarters observed a single time. Under 0.65% of the sample goes to the ten largest clones. The source material was memory CD4+ T cells from PBMCs. This specimen's cell subset or site label, per the study, means: CD45RA-negative fraction. All receptors come from a man aged 18 to 30 in good health. Some clones in this sample may be carry-over from other donors' samples.

This chain joins TRBV28 and TRBJ2-1; 9 nucleotides match TRBD2. CDR3 length: 13 amino acids. Germline V gene sequence: CDR1 MDHEN, CDR2 SYDVKM. Unmatched junction bases numbered 6, after V lost 6 bases and J lost 9 bases. The CDR3 DNA is TGTGCCAGCAGAGCGGCGGGAGGGATTGAGCAGTTCTTC. Translation: CASRAAGGIEQFF.

A few counts support this clone. This sequence joins TRBV9 and TRBJ2-3, with TRBD2 matching 7 bases. Germline V gene lookup returns CDR1 SGDLS and CDR2 YYNGEE. CDR3 length equals 15 residues. V lost 0 bases and J lost 5; bases outside the gene matches: 6. CDR3 sequence: CASSVASRGRDTQYF. CDR3 in DNA: TGTGCCAGCAGCGTAGCTAGTCGCGGGAGAGATACGCAGTATTTT.

CDR3 amino acids: CASSVSSQGMGNEQFF. The DNA for the CDR3 is TGCGCCAGCAGCGTCAGCTCCCAGGGCATGGGCAATGAGCAGTTCTTC. The chain links TRBV5-1 to TRBJ2-1, with a possible D match to TRBD1 (5 bases). The CDR3 is 16 amino acids. Germline CDR1 reads SGHRS; CDR2 reads YFSETQ. Trimming took off 4 bases at V and 6 bases at J, with 20 bases between the two ends.